These T cell receptor beta chains were read from a single sample in a study of T cells expressing NK-cell markers. TCRdb re-called the 5' RACE reads and shows each CDR3 protein once, DNA omitted. In all, the sample yields roughly 390,000 distinct CDR3 sequences. Material for sequencing was blood T cells: a sorted CD56 or NKG2C T cell subset, CD4+ or CD8+ T cells, or bulk PBMC T cells (not recorded which). The receptors here all came from a woman aged 50 to 60 in good health. CDR3s include the opening cysteine and the closing phenylalanine or tryptophan.

TRBJ1-1 TRBV18 CASSPNQWGNTEAFF
TRBJ1-1 TRBV5-6 CASSYQQLTEAFF
TRBJ1-2 TRBV14 CASSQDGGPAYYGYTF
TRBJ2-1 TRBV6-5 CASSYPTPGLKYNEQFF
TRBJ1-2 TRBV4-1 CASSTFRDLGYTF
TRBJ2-5 TRBV12-3/TRBV12-4 CASSVTGETQYF
TRBJ2-3 TRBV7-8 CASSLKRVLLRTDTQYF
TRBJ2-5 TRBV12-3/TRBV12-4 CASSPPSGLAGGQETQYF
TRBJ2-5 TRBV5-1 CASSPTNTGQRYF
TRBJ2-1 TRBV10-1 CASSETSGNRANEQFF
TRBJ2-1 TRBV7-9 CASSSGWPHNEQFF
TRBJ1-1 TRBV2 CASRTGGEAFF
TRBJ1-3 TRBV5-6 CASSLASPGTIYF
TRBJ2-5 TRBV24-1 CATSRGAKGSSETQYF
TRBJ2-2 TRBV6-5 CASRGNPTGELFF
TRBJ2-3 TRBV3-1 CASTLDTTLTDTQYF
TRBJ2-1 TRBV5-4 CASSLEGEIDNEQFF
TRBJ2-1 TRBV5-1 CASSFISGASRDEQFF
TRBJ2-1 TRBV20-1 CSAVGSSSYNEQFF
TRBJ1-2 TRBV20-1 CSAREVRDSFYGYTF
TRBJ1-2 TRBV5-1 CASSVDRDSYGYTF
TRBJ2-1 TRBV3-1 CASSQELTLQYGDEQFF
TRBJ1-6 TRBV7-9 CASSSTGRNSPLHF
TRBJ2-3 TRBV4-1 CASSPGGVSSTDTQYF
TRBJ1-1 TRBV10-1 CASSESGQGNTEAFF